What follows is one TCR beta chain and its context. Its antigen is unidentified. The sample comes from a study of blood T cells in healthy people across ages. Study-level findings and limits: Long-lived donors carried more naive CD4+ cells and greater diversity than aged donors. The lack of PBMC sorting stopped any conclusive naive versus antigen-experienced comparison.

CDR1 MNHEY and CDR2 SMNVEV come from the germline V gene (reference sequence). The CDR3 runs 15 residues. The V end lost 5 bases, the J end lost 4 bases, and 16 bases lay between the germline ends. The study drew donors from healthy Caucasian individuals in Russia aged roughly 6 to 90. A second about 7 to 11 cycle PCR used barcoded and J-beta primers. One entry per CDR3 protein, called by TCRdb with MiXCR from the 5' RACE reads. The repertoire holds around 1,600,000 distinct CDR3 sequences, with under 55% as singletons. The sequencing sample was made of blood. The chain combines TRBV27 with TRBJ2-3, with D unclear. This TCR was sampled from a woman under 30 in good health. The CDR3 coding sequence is TGTGCCAGCAGTGGGATCCGCCAGAGGTCAGATACGCAGTATTTT. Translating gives CASSGIRQRSDTQYF.